This T cell receptor beta chain derives from a study of blood T cell repertoires in COVID-19. The wider study: Samples came from the United States, Italy and Spain, spanning acute and convalescent COVID-19. The analysed material was cDNA or gDNA that came from T cells, B-cell-depleted T cells, or PBMCs.

J lost 5 bases, V lost 0 bases, and 6 bases had no gene match. The CDR3 is made up of 15 amino acids. Germline V gene lookup returns CDR1 SGHRS and CDR2 YFSETQ. Original processing notes: Reference gene primer amplification gave estimated nucleated cell counts. Sequenced by immunoSEQ multiplex PCR; TCRdb stores in-frame clones only, minus some. V and J calls and clone size are as listed in that table; D and trimming were resolved from the DNA. The repertoire holds over 60,000 clones, with roughly 92% as singletons. What was sequenced was peripheral blood. This receptor was obtained from a human donor in a cohort sampled during active COVID-19. V is TRBV5-1 and J is TRBJ2-3; 7 bases fit TRBD1. This chain's CDR3 is CASSLEGAVGDTQYF. DNA of the CDR3: TGCGCCAGCAGCTTGGAGGGGGCGGTTGGAGATACGCAGTATTTT.